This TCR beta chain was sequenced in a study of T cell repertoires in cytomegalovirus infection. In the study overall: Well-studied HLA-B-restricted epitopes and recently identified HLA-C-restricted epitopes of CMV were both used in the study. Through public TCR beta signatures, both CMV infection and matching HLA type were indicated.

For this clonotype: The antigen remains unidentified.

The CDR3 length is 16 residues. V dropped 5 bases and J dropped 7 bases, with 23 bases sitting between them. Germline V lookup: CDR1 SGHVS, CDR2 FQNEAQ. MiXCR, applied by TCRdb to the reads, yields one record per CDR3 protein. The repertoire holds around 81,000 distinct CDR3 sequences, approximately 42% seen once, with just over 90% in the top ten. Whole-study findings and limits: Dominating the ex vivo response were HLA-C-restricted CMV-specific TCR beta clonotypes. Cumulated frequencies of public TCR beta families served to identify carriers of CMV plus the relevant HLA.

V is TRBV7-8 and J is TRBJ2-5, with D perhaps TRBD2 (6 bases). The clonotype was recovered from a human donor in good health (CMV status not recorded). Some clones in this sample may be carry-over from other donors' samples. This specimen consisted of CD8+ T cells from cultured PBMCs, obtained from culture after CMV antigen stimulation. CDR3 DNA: TGTGCCAGCAGCCCGGGCGGGGTGGGGACCACGGGGACCCAGTACTTC. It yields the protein CASSPGGVGTTGTQYF.